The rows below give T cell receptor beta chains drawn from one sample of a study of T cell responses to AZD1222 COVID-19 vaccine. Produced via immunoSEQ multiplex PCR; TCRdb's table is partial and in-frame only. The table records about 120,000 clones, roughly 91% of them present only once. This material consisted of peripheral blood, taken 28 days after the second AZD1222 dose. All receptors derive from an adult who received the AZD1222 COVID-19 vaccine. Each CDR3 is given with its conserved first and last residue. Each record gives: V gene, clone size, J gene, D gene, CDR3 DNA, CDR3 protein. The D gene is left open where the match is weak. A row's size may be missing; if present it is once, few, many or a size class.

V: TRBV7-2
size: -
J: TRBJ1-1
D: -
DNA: TGTGCCAGCAGCTTATCCAGGGATTATACTGAAGCTTTCTTT
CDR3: CASSLSRDYTEAFF

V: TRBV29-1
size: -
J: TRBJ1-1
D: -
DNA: TGCAGCGCTAAGGGGAGGGGCTGGGACACTGAAGCTTTCTTT
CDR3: CSAKGRGWDTEAFF

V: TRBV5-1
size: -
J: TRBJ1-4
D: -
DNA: TGCGCCAGCAGCTCGACAGTGGGGCTGGCTGGTGAAAAACTGTTTTTT
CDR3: CASSSTVGLAGEKLFF

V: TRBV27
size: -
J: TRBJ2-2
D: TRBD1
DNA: TGTGCCAGCAGGCACAGGGGTATCAACACCGGGGAGCTGTTTTTT
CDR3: CASRHRGINTGELFF

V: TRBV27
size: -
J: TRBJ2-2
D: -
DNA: TGTGCCACCAGTCCAGTGGTTCCGAACACCGGGGAGCTGTTTTTT
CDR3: CATSPVVPNTGELFF

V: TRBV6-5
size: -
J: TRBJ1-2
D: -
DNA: TGTGCCAGCAGTTCTAGCCTGGGAAACTATGGCTACACCTTC
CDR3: CASSSSLGNYGYTF

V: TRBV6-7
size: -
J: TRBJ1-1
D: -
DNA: TGTGCCAGCAGTTACTCCAGGGGCCGCATGAACACTGAAGCTTTCTTT
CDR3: CASSYSRGRMNTEAFF

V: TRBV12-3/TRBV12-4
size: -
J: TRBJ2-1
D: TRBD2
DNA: TGTGCCAGCAGTCGACTAGCGGGAGGGTCGTGGTTCTTC
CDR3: CASSRLAGGSWFF

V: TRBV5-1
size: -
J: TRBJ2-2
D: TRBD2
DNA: TGCGCCAGCAGCTACCGACCGGGACTAGCGGTGAACACCGGGGAGCTGTTTTTT
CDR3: CASSYRPGLAVNTGELFF

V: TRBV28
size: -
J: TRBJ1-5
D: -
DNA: TGTGCCAGCAGTTCGACTCAGGGACGTAGTCAGCCCCAGCATTTT
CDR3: CASSSTQGRSQPQHF

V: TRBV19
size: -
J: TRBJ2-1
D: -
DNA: TGTGCCAGTAGCCCAGATCTCCGCTACAATGAGCAGTTCTTC
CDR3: CASSPDLRYNEQFF

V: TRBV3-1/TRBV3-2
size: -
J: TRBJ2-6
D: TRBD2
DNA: TGTGCCAGCAGCCAAGGAGTCGCGGCGGGGGGCTCGGGGGCCAACGTCCTGACTTTC
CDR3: CASSQGVAAGGSGANVLTF

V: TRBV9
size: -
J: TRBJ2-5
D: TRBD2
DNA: TGTGCCAGCAGCACCAGAGGACTAGCGGGATCCGAGACCCAGTACTTC
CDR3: CASSTRGLAGSETQYF

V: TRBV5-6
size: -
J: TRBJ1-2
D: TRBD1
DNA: TGTGCCAGCAGCCAGACAGGGCGTTTTGGCTACACCTTC
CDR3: CASSQTGRFGYTF

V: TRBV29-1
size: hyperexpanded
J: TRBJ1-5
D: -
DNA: TGCAGTGCCAGGGACAACTATAACCAGCCCCAGCATTTT
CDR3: CSARDNYNQPQHF

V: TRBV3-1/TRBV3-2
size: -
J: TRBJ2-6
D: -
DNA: TGTGCCAGCAGCCATGAGTTTCCTGGGGCCAACGTCCTGACTTTC
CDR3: CASSHEFPGANVLTF

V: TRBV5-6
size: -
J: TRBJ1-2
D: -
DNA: TGTGCCAGCAGCCTAGGCTGGGAGGGAGGCTATGGCTACACCTTC
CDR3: CASSLGWEGGYGYTF

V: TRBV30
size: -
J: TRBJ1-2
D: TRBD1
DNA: TGTGCCTGGAGTCGACCCGGGACAGGAGGAATCTATGGCTACACCTTC
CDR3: CAWSRPGTGGIYGYTF

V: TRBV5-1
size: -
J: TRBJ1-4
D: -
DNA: TGCGCCAGCAGCTACGGACAGATTAATGAAAAACTGTTTTTT
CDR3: CASSYGQINEKLFF

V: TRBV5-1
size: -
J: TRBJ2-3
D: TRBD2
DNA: TGCGCCAGCAGCCCGGGACTAGCGGGAGCCGCAGATACGCAGTATTTT
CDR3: CASSPGLAGAADTQYF

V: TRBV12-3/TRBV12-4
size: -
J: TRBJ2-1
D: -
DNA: TGTGCCAGCAGTTGGGGGGGCAGGAAGGAGTTCTTC
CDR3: CASSWGGRKEFF

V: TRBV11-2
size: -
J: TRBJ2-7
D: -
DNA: TGTGCCAGCAGCTTGGGCAGATACGAGCAGTACTTC
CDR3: CASSLGRYEQYF

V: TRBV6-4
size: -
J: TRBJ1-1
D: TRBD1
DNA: TGTGCCAGCAGGGACAGGGGCGGTAACACTGAAGCTTTCTTT
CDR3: CASRDRGGNTEAFF

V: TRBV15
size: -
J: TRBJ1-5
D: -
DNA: TGTGCCACCAGCAATGAGGGGCCCCAGCATTTT
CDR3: CATSNEGPQHF

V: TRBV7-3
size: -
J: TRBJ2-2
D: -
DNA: TGTGCCAGCAGCTTAAGGGGACCCACATCCGGGGAGCTGTTTTTT
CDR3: CASSLRGPTSGELFF

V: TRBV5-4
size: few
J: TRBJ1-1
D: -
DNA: TGTGCCAGCAGCTTGCTGAACACTGAAGCTTTCTTT
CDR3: CASSLLNTEAFF

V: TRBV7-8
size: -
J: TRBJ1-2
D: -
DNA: TGTGCCAGCAGCAACGACCGGAGTCGGACACTCTATGGCTACACCTTC
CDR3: CASSNDRSRTLYGYTF

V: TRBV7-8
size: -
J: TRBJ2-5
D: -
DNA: TGTGCCAGCAGCTTAAGTGAGACCCAGTACTTC
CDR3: CASSLSETQYF

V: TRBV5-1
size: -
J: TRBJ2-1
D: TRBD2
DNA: TGCGCCAGCAGCAATCATGGCGGGGGGGCCTCCTACAATGAGCAGTTCTTC
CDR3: CASSNHGGGASYNEQFF

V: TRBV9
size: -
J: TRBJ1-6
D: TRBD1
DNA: TGTGCCAGCAGCGGACGACAGGGTAATTCACCCCTCCACTTT
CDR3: CASSGRQGNSPLHF

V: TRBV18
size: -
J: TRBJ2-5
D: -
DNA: TGTGCCAGCTCGCCCCGGAGGGAAGAGACCCAGTACTTC
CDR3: CASSPRREETQYF

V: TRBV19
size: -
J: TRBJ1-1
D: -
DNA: TGTGCCAGCCAGGCGGGTAAAGGGACTGAAGCTTTCTTT
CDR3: CASQAGKGTEAFF

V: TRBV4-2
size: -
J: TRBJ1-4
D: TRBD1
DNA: TGTGCCAGCAACCAGGGGGCCACTAATGAAAAACTGTTTTTT
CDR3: CASNQGATNEKLFF

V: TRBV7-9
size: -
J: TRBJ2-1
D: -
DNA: TGTGCCAGCAGCTTAAAGGGAAGGACTAAAGACCCCTACAATGAGCAGTTCTTC
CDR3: CASSLKGRTKDPYNEQFF

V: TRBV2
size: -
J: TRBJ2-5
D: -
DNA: TGTGCCAGCAATGCAGGAGAGACCCAGTACTTC
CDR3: CASNAGETQYF

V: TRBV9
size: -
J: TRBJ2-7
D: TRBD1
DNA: TGTGCCAGCAGCGTTGGGACAGGGAGCTCCTACGAGCAGTACTTC
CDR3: CASSVGTGSSYEQYF

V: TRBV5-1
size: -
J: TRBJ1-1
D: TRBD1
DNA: TGCGCCAGCAGCTTGGAGGGGGCAGCCATTGAAGCTTTCTTT
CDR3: CASSLEGAAIEAFF

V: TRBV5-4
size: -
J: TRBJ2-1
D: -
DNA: TGTGCCAGCAGCTTGGGGATAGTGGACAATGAGCAGTTCTTC
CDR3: CASSLGIVDNEQFF

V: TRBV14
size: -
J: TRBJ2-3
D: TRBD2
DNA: TGTGCCAGCAGCCAAGGACCGGGGGGGACAGATACGCAGTATTTT
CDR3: CASSQGPGGTDTQYF

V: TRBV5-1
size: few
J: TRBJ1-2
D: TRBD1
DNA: TGCGCCAGCAGCTTCTCCGGACAGGGTGGCAGGCATGGCTACACCTTC
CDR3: CASSFSGQGGRHGYTF

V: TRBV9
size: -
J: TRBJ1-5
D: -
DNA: TGTGCCAGCAGCGTAGATATCAACGCTAATCAGCCCCAGCATTTT
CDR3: CASSVDINANQPQHF

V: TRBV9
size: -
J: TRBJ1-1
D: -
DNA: TGTGCCAGCAGCGTACGGGCGGATGGCACTGAAGCTTTCTTT
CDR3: CASSVRADGTEAFF

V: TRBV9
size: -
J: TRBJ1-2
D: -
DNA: TGTGCCAGCAGCGTAGGGGGGACCTGGGGCTACACCTTC
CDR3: CASSVGGTWGYTF

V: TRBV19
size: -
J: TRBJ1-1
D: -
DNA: TGTGCCAGTAGCCAAGACAGTACGAACACTGAAGCTTTCTTT
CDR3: CASSQDSTNTEAFF

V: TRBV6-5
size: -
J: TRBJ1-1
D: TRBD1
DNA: TGTGCCAGCAGTCCCTACAGGGGGACGAACACTGAAGCTTTCTTT
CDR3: CASSPYRGTNTEAFF

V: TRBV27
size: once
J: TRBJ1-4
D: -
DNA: TGTGCCAGCAGTTTTGGGGACTCTAATGAAAAACTGTTTTTT
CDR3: CASSFGDSNEKLFF

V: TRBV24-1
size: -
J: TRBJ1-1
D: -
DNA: TGTGCCACCAGTGAACCCGACAGTTTGGTCGACACTGAAGCTTTCTTT
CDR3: CATSEPDSLVDTEAFF

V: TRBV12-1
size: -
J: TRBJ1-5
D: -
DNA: TGTGCCAGCAGCTCCGTGGACAGGGAGAGGGGTCAGCCCCAGCATTTT
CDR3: CASSSVDRERGQPQHF

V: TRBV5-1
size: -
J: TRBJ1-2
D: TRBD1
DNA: TGCGCCAGCAGCCCTCGGCCGTGGACAGGGGGAGGAGGTGGCTACACCTTC
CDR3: CASSPRPWTGGGGGYTF

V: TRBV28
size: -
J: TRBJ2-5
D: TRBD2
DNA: TGTGCCAGCAGTTGGCCTAGCGGGAGAGATCGCACCCAGTACTTC
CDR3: CASSWPSGRDRTQYF

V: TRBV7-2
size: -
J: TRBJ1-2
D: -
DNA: TGTGCCAGCAGCTTAGATCGACCAGGGTTAGACTATGGCTACACCTTC
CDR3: CASSLDRPGLDYGYTF

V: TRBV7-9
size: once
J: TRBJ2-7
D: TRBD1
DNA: TGTGCCAGCAGCCGGGCAGGGACAGGGTTTGAGGAGCAGTACTTC
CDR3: CASSRAGTGFEEQYF

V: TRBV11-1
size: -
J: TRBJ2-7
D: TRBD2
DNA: TGTGCCAGCAGCTTAATCTGGGCGGGAGGTGCCGAGCAGTACTTC
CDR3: CASSLIWAGGAEQYF

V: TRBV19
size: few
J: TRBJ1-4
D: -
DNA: TGTGCCAGTACGAGGGCTAATGGGAAACTGTTTTTT
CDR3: CASTRANGKLFF